Below, 10 T cell receptor beta chains from the same sample are listed, as sequenced in a study of a mutant IDH1 vaccine in newly diagnosed glioma. Time point given: baseline, week 1 (first vaccination visit). Treatment denoted: pre-vaccination baseline after standard-of-care therapy. Using immunoSEQ multiplex PCR, the repertoire was profiled, and TCRdb retains in-frame clones only, with some absent. The sample holds about 59,000 clones, more than 85% seen once. The sample here was PBMCs, taken from a glioma patient treated with radiotherapy, temozolomide or both. These receptors all stem from a man in his forties or fifties with glioma.

The chain links TRBV6-1 to TRBJ1-1; 7 nucleotides line up with TRBD1. With 5 bases clipped from V and 3 bases from J, the junction kept 3 bases outside the gene matches. In germline, CDR1 is MNHNS, CDR2 SASEGT. The CDR3 has 13 residues. The CDR3 coding sequence is TGTGCCAGCAGTCTCAGGGGGGACACTGAAGCTTTCTTT. Amino acid sequence: CASSLRGDTEAFF.

This clone has only one observation. The chain has TRBV7-9 and TRBJ2-7; TRBD2 matches at 7 bases. CDR3 length: 13 residues. CDR1 is SEHNR, CDR2 FQNEAQ, per germline (reference sequence). Trimming at V came to 9 bases and at J to 3 bases, leaving 8 bases not matched to a gene. The DNA of the CDR3 is TGTGCCAGTGAGGTGGGGGGGGTCTACGAGCAGTACTTC. This encodes CASEVGGVYEQYF.

In the case of this clone: The junction differs from germline at one of its ends, possibly a read error. This chain uses TRBV6-1 with TRBJ2-1, with TRBD2 as a possible D gene (5 bases). Germline CDR1 is MNHNS and CDR2 is SASEGT. There are 14 residues in the CDR3. The CDR3 reads CASSEPSRRSSRIF. The CDR3 bases are TGTGCCAGCAGTGAGCCTAGCAGGAGATCAAGTCGGATCTTC.

The gene calls are TRBV4-2 and TRBJ1-5; TRBD1 might be the D (6 bases). The CDR3 runs 14 residues. Deletions cut 4 bases from V and 8 bases from J, with 15 bases between. Germline loops: CDR1 LGHNA, CDR2 YNFKEQ. CDR3 nucleotides: TGTGCCAGCAGCCCTTCACAGGGTCGGGAGCCCCAGCATTTT. Amino acids: CASSPSQGREPQHF.

V is TRBV6-5 and J is TRBJ2-7; maybe TRBD1 (6 bases). The germline V gene has CDR1 MNHEY and CDR2 SVGAGI. Trimming cost V 0 bases and J 5 bases, with 14 bases left between them. The CDR3 length is 15 residues. The CDR3 DNA reads TGTGCCAGCAGTTACTCGTGGGGGCGGCATGACGAGCAGTACTTC. It specifies CASSYSWGRHDEQYF.

This chain connects TRBV5-6 to TRBJ1-4; D remains unclear. Trimming took 2 bases from V and 0 from J, leaving 5 bases between them. Germline CDR1 reads SGHDT; CDR2 reads YYEEEE. This CDR3 has 14 amino acids. DNA for the CDR3: TGTGCCAGCAGCTTCGAGACAACTAATGAAAAACTGTTTTTT. Amino acids: CASSFETTNEKLFF.

This chain uses TRBV2 with TRBJ2-7, with 9 bases matching TRBD1. The CDR3 runs 16 residues. J was trimmed by 6 bases and V by 3 bases; bases with no gene match: 12. From germline, CDR1 is SNHLY and CDR2 FYNNEI. CDR3 nucleotides: TGTGCCAGCAGTGATGCCACCCGGGACAGGGTCGCCGAGCAGTACTTC. Translated, it gives CASSDATRDRVAEQYF.

The V and J genes are TRBV6-5 and TRBJ2-2, with D perhaps TRBD1 or TRBD2 (6 bases each). CDR1 is MNHEY and CDR2 is SVGAGI in the germline V gene. This CDR3 contains 15 residues. V gave up 6 bases and J gave up 2 bases, with 13 bases separating them. The CDR3 DNA reads TGTGCCAGCAGATCGGGGGCTCTCAACACCGGGGAGCTGTTTTTT. This encodes CASRSGALNTGELFF.

The chain employs TRBV7-8 and TRBJ1-2; 7 bases map to TRBD1. This CDR3 contains 13 residues. V shed 0 bases, J shed 6 bases, and the junction held 1 base outside the gene matches. The germline gives CDR1 SGHVS, CDR2 FQNEAQ. CDR3 in amino acids: CASSLAGGDGYTF. Here the CDR3 DNA reads TGTGCCAGCAGCTTAGCAGGGGGCGATGGCTACACCTTC.

The J gene is TRBJ1-1, the V gene TRBV15, with D possibly being TRBD1 (6 bases). The CDR3 runs to 14 residues. Germline values: CDR1 LNHNV, CDR2 YYDKDF (reference sequence). Trimming cost V 4 bases and J 4 bases, with 13 bases left between them. The CDR3 loop is CATSITTGFTEAFF. The CDR3 nucleotides are TGTGCCACCAGCATAACTACAGGGTTCACTGAAGCTTTCTTT.